A selection of T cell receptor beta chains follows, all from one sample in a study of shared clonotypes between healthy human individuals. The assay was immunoSEQ multiplex PCR, and TCRdb's table has in-frame clones only and misses some. The sample lists over 400,000 clones; 90% to 97% were seen once. Sequencing was done on a sample of naive CD4+ T cells sorted from blood. These receptors were taken from a woman in her twenties or thirties in good health. Both conserved end residues are part of each CDR3. D genes are given only for firm matches. Only part of the rows carry a size: once, few, many, or a class if the clone is expanded.

.	TRBV6-5	TRBJ2-5	.	CASSVQFWETQYF	TGTGCCAGCAGTGTACAGTTCTGGGAGACCCAGTACTTC
.	TRBV27	TRBJ2-5	.	CASSSRGGTMQGPQETQYF	TGTGCCAGCAGCTCACGAGGGGGGACTATGCAGGGCCCCCAAGAGACCCAGTACTTC
TRBD2	TRBV2	TRBJ2-1	.	CASSEPGTILNEQFF	TGTGCCAGCAGTGAACCCGGGACTATCCTCAATGAGCAGTTCTTC
.	TRBV23-1	TRBJ1-5	.	CASRDFGQYSNQPQHF	TGCGCCAGCAGGGATTTCGGACAGTATAGCAATCAGCCCCAGCATTTT
.	TRBV2	TRBJ1-2	.	CASSEAMGRPGGYTF	TGTGCCAGCAGTGAAGCAATGGGCCGCCCGGGTGGCTACACCTTC
.	TRBV30	TRBJ1-1	.	CAWTRGGNTEAFF	TGTGCCTGGACGCGGGGGGGGAACACTGAAGCTTTCTTT
.	TRBV19	TRBJ1-5	.	CASIAGNTNQPQHF	TGTGCCAGTATAGCAGGAAATACCAATCAGCCCCAGCATTTT
.	TRBV7-8	TRBJ2-6	.	CASSDRTSGANVLTF	TGTGCCAGCAGCGACAGGACCTCTGGGGCCAACGTCCTGACTTTC
.	TRBV4-1	TRBJ1-4	.	CASSQDGRGFDEKLFF	TGCGCCAGCAGCCAGGACGGCCGGGGGTTCGATGAAAAACTGTTTTTT
TRBD2	TRBV25-1	TRBJ2-3	.	CASSETGGVGNTQYF	TGTGCCAGCAGTGAAACGGGAGGAGTTGGAAATACGCAGTATTTT
.	TRBV19	TRBJ2-5	.	CASALRGGETQYF	TGTGCCAGTGCCCTGAGGGGCGGGGAGACCCAGTACTTC
TRBD1	TRBV6-6	TRBJ1-2	once	CASRTGGIQGYTF	TGTGCCAGCAGGACAGGGGGCATCCAGGGCTACACCTTC
.	TRBV6-1	TRBJ2-4	.	CASSERGIIQYF	TGTGCCAGCAGTGAAAGGGGGATCATTCAGTACTTC
.	TRBV11-2	TRBJ2-3	.	CASSLSREDTQYF	TGTGCCAGCAGCTTAAGTAGGGAAGATACGCAGTATTTT
.	TRBV18	TRBJ1-4	.	CASSPGGSEKLFF	TGTGCCAGCTCACCAGGGGGGTCTGAAAAACTGTTTTTT
.	TRBV7-9	TRBJ2-1	.	CASALSGSSYNEQFF	TGTGCCAGCGCCCTATCTGGGAGCTCCTACAATGAGCAGTTCTTC
TRBD1	TRBV15	TRBJ2-7	once	CATSSGQGNSYEQYF	TGTGCCACCAGCAGTGGACAGGGGAACTCCTACGAGCAGTACTTC
.	TRBV10-2	TRBJ1-5	.	CASSDPGQPQHF	TGCGCCAGCAGTGACCCCGGACAGCCCCAGCATTTT
TRBD2	TRBV5-4	TRBJ2-1	once	CASSPLAGVEQFF	TGTGCCAGCAGCCCCTTAGCGGGAGTGGAGCAGTTCTTC
.	TRBV6-6	TRBJ2-5	.	CASSYSGIGQETQYF	TGTGCCAGCAGTTACTCCGGGATTGGCCAAGAGACCCAGTACTTC
.	TRBV15	TRBJ2-7	.	CATSSSRAEQYF	TGTGCCACCAGCAGCTCTAGGGCCGAGCAGTACTTC
.	TRBV21-1	TRBJ2-4	.	CASSKLSGSGPNSLAKNIQYF	TGTGCCAGCAGCAAACTTAGCGGGAGTGGTCCCAATTCACTAGCCAAAAACATTCAGTACTTC
.	TRBV6-5	TRBJ1-1	.	CASNDRGNTEAFF	TGTGCCAGCAATGACCGGGGGAACACTGAAGCTTTCTTT